Below, one T cell receptor (beta chain) is given with its context. Its cognate antigen is unknown. The data belong to a study of cytomegalovirus exposure and HLA in healthy donors. Study details: From HLA-typed donors, an early data release held approximately 85 million unique TCRs. Broader study findings: A classifier reportedly called cytomegalovirus status with high sensitivity and specificity.

The PCR ran on 60 Vbeta and 13 Jbeta primers. TCRdb keeps only in-frame clones here, not all; method: immunoSEQ multiplex PCR. The repertoire has some 140,000 clones, about 80% of them found once; the top ten carry approximately 1.2%. This CDR3 has 15 amino acids. Germline CDR1 is MNHEY and CDR2 is SVGAGI. V was trimmed by 6 bases and J by 2 bases, leaving 14 bases between them. The sequence was obtained from a man between 45 and 60 years old in good health and CMV-seronegative. This chain joins TRBV6-5 and TRBJ1-5; no clear D. The sample comprised PBMCs. CDR3 in DNA: TGTGCCAGCAGCCCCAGGTGGGAGGGCAATCAGCCCCAGCATTTT. Translated, it gives CASSPRWEGNQPQHF.